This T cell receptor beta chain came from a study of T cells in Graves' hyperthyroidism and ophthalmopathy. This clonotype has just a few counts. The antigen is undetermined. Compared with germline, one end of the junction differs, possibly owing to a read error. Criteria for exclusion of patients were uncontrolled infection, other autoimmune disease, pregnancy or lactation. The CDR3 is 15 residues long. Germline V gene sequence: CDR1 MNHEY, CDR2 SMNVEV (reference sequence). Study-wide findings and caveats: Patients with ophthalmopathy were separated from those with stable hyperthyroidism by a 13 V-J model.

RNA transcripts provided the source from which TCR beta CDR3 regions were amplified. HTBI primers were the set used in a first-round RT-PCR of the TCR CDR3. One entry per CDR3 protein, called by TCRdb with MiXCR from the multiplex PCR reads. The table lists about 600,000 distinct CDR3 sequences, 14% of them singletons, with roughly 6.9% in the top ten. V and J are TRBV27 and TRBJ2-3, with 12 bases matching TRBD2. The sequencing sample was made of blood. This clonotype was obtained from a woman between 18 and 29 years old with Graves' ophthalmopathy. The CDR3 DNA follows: TGTGCCAGCAGTGGACTAGCGGGGATCACAAATACGCAGTATTTT. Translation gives CASSGLAGITNTQYF.